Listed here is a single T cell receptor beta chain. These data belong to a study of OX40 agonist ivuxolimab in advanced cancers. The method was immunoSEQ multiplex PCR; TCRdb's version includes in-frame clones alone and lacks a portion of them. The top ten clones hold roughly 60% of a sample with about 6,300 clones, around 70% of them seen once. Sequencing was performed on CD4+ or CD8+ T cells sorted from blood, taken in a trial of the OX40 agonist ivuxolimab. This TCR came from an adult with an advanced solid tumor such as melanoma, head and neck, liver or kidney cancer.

The CDR3: CASSANRVLRNTEAFF. CDR3 nucleotides: TGTGCCAGCAGCGCCAACAGGGTACTGAGGAACACTGAAGCTTTCTTT. This rearrangement joins TRBV11-2 to TRBJ1-1; tentatively, D is TRBD1 (6 bases). Germline CDR1 reads SGHAT; CDR2 reads FQNNGV. Trimming cost V 5 bases and J 1 base, with 17 bases left between them. The CDR3 loop spans 16 amino acids.